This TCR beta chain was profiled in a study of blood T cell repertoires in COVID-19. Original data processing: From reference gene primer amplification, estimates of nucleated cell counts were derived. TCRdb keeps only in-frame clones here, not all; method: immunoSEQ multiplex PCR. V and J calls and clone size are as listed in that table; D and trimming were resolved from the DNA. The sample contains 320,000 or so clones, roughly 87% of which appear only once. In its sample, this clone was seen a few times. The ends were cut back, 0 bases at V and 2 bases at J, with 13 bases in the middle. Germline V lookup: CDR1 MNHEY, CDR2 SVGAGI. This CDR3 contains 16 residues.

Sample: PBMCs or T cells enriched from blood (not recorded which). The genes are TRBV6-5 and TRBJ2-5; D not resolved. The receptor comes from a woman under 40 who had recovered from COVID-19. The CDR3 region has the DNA TGTGCCAGCAGTTACTCGATCAGGCAACAACAAGAGACCCAGTACTTC. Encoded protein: CASSYSIRQQQETQYF.